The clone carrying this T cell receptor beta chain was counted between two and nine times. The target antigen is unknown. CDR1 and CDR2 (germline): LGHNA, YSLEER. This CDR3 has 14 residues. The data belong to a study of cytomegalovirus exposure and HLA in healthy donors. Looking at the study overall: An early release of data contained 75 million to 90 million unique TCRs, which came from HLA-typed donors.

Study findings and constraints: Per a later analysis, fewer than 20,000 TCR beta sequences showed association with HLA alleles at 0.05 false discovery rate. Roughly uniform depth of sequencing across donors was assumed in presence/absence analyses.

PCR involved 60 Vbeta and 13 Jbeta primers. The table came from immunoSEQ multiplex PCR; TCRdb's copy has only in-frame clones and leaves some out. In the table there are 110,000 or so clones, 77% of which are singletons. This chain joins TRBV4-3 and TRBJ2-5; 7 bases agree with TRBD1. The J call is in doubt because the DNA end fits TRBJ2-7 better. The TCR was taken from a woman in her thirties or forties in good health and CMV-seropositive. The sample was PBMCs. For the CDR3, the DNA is TGCGCCAGCAGCCAAGACAGGGGGACATACGAGCAGTACTTC. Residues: CASSQDRGTYEQYF.